A single sample is the source of the 7 T cell receptor beta chains below, sequenced in a study of blood T cell repertoires in COVID-19. Measured with immunoSEQ multiplex PCR; TCRdb has only the in-frame clones, and not every one. The data contain some 150,000 clones, about 80% of them singletons. Source material: peripheral blood. These receptors originate from a woman of 80 years or more with acute or convalescent COVID-19.

J is TRBJ2-5 and V is TRBV23-1, with TRBD1 identical over 8 bases. TRBV23-1 qualifies as an ORF whose function is uncertain. This CDR3 region has 16 residues. With 0 bases clipped from V and 4 bases from J, the junction kept 7 bases outside the gene matches. CDR3 loop: CASSQSVGQGAETQYF. The CDR3 nucleotides read TGCGCCAGCAGTCAATCGGTCGGACAGGGTGCAGAGACCCAGTACTTC.

The chain has TRBV5-6 and TRBJ1-1; TRBD1 matches at 8 bases. V lost 2 bases, J lost 4 bases, and 4 bases stayed unmatched. This CDR3 comprises 14 residues. The germline CDR1 and CDR2 sequences are SGHDT and YYEEEE. The CDR3 sequence: CASSFQGAGTEAFF. The CDR3 nucleotides are TGTGCCAGCAGCTTCCAGGGGGCGGGCACTGAAGCTTTCTTT.

V and J are TRBV7-2 and TRBJ2-1; no reliable D call. This CDR3 comprises 14 residues. V lost 1 base and J lost 4, with 8 bases in between. Per the germline V gene, CDR1 is SGHTA and CDR2 is FQGNSA. The CDR3 here is CASSLVSVYNEQFF. CDR3 coding DNA: TGTGCCAGCAGCTTAGTCTCCGTGTACAATGAGCAGTTCTTC.

This clone was observed a few times. CDR3 sequence reads: CASSFTSGGSNEQFF. As DNA, the CDR3 is TGTGCCAGCAGCTTTACTAGCGGGGGGAGCAATGAGCAGTTCTTC. V is TRBV7-9 and J is TRBJ2-1, with 12 nucleotides matching TRBD2. V shed 3 bases, J shed 6 bases, and the junction held 3 bases outside the gene matches. This CDR3 spans 15 amino acids. The germline V gene has CDR1 SEHNR and CDR2 FQNEAQ (reference sequence). Variable domain in full (rest from reference TRBV7-9 and TRBJ2-1): DTGVSQNPRHKITKRGQNVTFRCDPISEHNRLYWYRQTLGQGPEFLTYFQNEAQLEKSRLLSDRFSAERPKGSFSTLEIQRTEQGDSAMYLCASSFTSGGSNEQFFGPGTRLTVL.

This clone was detected a few times. The chain is built from TRBV24-1 and TRBJ2-1, with TRBD2 matching 15 bases. The trim removed 3 bases at V and 8 bases at J, leaving 4 bases unmatched. CDR1 and CDR2 (germline): KGHDR, SFDVKD. The CDR3 is 16 amino acids. The CDR3: CATSDPGLAGGDEQFF. The CDR3 DNA sequence: TGTGCCACCAGTGATCCTGGACTAGCGGGGGGGGATGAGCAGTTCTTC.

The chain employs TRBV4-3 and TRBJ1-2, with D maybe TRBD1 (5 bases). Germline V CDR1 and CDR2: LGHNA, YSLEER. The V end lost 0 bases, the J end lost 6 bases, and 14 bases lay between the germline ends. The CDR3 runs to 15 residues. The CDR3 protein is CASSQDGVVGDGYTF. CDR3 nucleotides: TGCGCCAGCAGCCAAGATGGTGTAGTAGGGGATGGCTACACCTTC.

The chain recombines TRBV6-1 with TRBJ1-5; D unclear. V was clipped by 4 bases and J by 4 bases, with 23 bases between them. This CDR3 has 18 residues. CDR1 and CDR2 from the germline V gene are MNHNS and SASEGT. The CDR3 is CASSGVGHRVYGNQPQHF. The DNA for the CDR3 is TGTGCCAGCAGTGGAGTAGGCCACCGGGTCTACGGAAATCAGCCCCAGCATTTT.